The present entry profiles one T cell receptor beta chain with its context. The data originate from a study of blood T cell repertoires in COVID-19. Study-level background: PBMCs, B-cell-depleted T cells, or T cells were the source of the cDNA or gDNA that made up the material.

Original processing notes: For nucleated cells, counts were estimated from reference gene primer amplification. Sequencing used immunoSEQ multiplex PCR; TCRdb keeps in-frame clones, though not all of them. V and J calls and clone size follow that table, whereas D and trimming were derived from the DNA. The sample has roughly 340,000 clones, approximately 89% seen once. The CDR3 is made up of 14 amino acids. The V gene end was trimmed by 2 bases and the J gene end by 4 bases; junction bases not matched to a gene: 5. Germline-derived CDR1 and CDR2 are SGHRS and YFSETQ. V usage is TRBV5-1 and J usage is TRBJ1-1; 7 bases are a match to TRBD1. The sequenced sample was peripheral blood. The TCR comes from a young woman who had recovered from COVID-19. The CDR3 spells CASSLQGSGTEAFF. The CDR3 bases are TGCGCCAGCAGCTTACAGGGGTCTGGCACTGAAGCTTTCTTT.